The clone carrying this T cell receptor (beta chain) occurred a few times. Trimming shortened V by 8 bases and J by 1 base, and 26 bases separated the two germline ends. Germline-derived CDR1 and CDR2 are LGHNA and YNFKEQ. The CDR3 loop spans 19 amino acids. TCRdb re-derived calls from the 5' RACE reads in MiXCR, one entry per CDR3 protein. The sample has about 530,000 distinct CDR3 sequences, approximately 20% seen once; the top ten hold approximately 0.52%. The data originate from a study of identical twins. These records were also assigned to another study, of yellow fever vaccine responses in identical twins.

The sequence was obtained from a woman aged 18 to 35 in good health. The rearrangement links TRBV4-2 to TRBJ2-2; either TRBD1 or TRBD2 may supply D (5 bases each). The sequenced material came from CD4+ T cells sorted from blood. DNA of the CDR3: TGTGCCAGCGGGGACGGGGACGAGCGGCTCTTTAGGAACACCGGGGAGCTGTTTTTT. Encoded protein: CASGDGDERLFRNTGELFF.